The rows below give T cell receptor beta chains drawn from one sample of a study of T cells after yellow fever vaccination. TCRdb passed the 5' RACE reads through MiXCR, listing each CDR3 protein once. The sample has about 73,000 distinct CDR3 sequences, about 7.7% seen once. The sequences come from CD8+ T cells sorted from PBMCs, collected on the day of the yellow fever booster vaccination. These TCRs come from a man under 40 who received the YFV17D yellow fever vaccine. CDR3s include the opening cysteine and the closing phenylalanine or tryptophan. D genes are given only for firm matches. Not all rows give a size; the values are once, few, many and, for expanded clones, a class.

CDR3 protein: CASKTSGTNNEQFF
CDR3 DNA: TGTGCCAGCAAGACTAGCGGGACTAACAATGAGCAGTTCTTC
clone size: few
J gene: TRBJ2-1
D gene: TRBD2
V gene: TRBV27

CDR3 protein: CASSRAYQGTEAFF
CDR3 DNA: TGTGCCAGCAGTAGGGCGTATCAAGGGACTGAAGCTTTCTTT
clone size: few
J gene: TRBJ1-1
D gene: NA
V gene: TRBV6-2/TRBV6-3

CDR3 protein: CASSSNPGGLAGVDYNEQFF
CDR3 DNA: TGTGCCAGCAGCTCAAACCCTGGGGGGCTAGCGGGAGTAGACTACAATGAGCAGTTCTTC
clone size: few
J gene: TRBJ2-1
D gene: TRBD2
V gene: TRBV11-2

CDR3 protein: CASSIRGEYYEQYF
CDR3 DNA: TGTGCCAGTAGTATCCGGGGGGAGTACTACGAGCAGTACTTC
clone size: NA
J gene: TRBJ2-7
D gene: TRBD2
V gene: TRBV19

CDR3 protein: CATDRGTGFAEQFF
CDR3 DNA: TGTGCCACCGACAGGGGGACAGGGTTCGCTGAGCAGTTCTTC
clone size: few
J gene: TRBJ2-1
D gene: TRBD1
V gene: TRBV6-2/TRBV6-3

CDR3 protein: CASSLPSVAGGADTQYF
CDR3 DNA: TGTGCCAGTAGTCTCCCGTCCGTGGCGGGAGGGGCAGATACGCAGTATTTT
clone size: NA
J gene: TRBJ2-3
D gene: TRBD2
V gene: TRBV19

CDR3 protein: CASSPDTEAFF
CDR3 DNA: TGTGCCAGCTCACCAGACACTGAAGCTTTCTTT
clone size: NA
J gene: TRBJ1-1
D gene: NA
V gene: TRBV18

CDR3 protein: CASSKTSGGYNEQFF
CDR3 DNA: TGTGCCAGCAGCAAGACTAGCGGGGGTTACAATGAGCAGTTCTTC
clone size: few
J gene: TRBJ2-1
D gene: TRBD2
V gene: TRBV6-1

CDR3 protein: CAWSVSSPAGEQFF
CDR3 DNA: TGTGCCTGGAGTGTTTCTAGCCCTGCTGGTGAGCAGTTCTTC
clone size: few
J gene: TRBJ2-1
D gene: NA
V gene: TRBV30

CDR3 protein: CSAMRIRDRPYEQYF
CDR3 DNA: TGCAGTGCTATGAGGATCCGGGACAGGCCATACGAGCAGTACTTC
clone size: few
J gene: TRBJ2-7
D gene: TRBD1
V gene: TRBV20-1

CDR3 protein: CASSHYQTGGAEQFF
CDR3 DNA: TGTGCCAGCAGCCATTACCAGACAGGGGGGGCTGAGCAGTTCTTC
clone size: NA
J gene: TRBJ2-1
D gene: TRBD1
V gene: TRBV14

CDR3 protein: CASTYGIEQFF
CDR3 DNA: TGTGCCAGCACCTACGGAATTGAGCAGTTCTTC
clone size: many
J gene: TRBJ2-1
D gene: NA
V gene: TRBV6-5

CDR3 protein: CASSTDRAANQPQHF
CDR3 DNA: TGTGCCAGCAGCACGGACAGGGCGGCGAATCAGCCCCAGCATTTT
clone size: many
J gene: TRBJ1-5
D gene: TRBD1
V gene: TRBV7-9

CDR3 protein: CASSPIAGGINEQFF
CDR3 DNA: TGTGCCAGCAGTCCCATAGCGGGAGGGATCAATGAGCAGTTCTTC
clone size: NA
J gene: TRBJ2-1
D gene: TRBD2
V gene: TRBV12-3/TRBV12-4

CDR3 protein: CASSPRTSGRLNEQFF
CDR3 DNA: TGTGCCAGCAGCCCTCGAACTAGCGGGAGACTCAATGAGCAGTTCTTC
clone size: NA
J gene: TRBJ2-1
D gene: TRBD2
V gene: TRBV9

CDR3 protein: CATSRDMAGSNEKLFF
CDR3 DNA: TGTGCCACCAGCAGAGATATGGCAGGGTCTAATGAAAAACTGTTTTTT
clone size: few
J gene: TRBJ1-4
D gene: NA
V gene: TRBV15

CDR3 protein: CASRTAWGTEAFF
CDR3 DNA: TGTGCCAGCAGGACCGCATGGGGCACTGAAGCTTTCTTT
clone size: many
J gene: TRBJ1-1
D gene: NA
V gene: TRBV25-1

CDR3 protein: CASSAGTGAPEAFF
CDR3 DNA: TGTGCCAGCAGCGCCGGGACAGGGGCCCCTGAAGCTTTCTTT
clone size: few
J gene: TRBJ1-1
D gene: TRBD1
V gene: TRBV9

CDR3 protein: CSAEVSGLTPGGYTF
CDR3 DNA: TGCAGTGCTGAAGTCTCGGGACTGACCCCCGGGGGCTACACCTTC
clone size: few
J gene: TRBJ1-2
D gene: NA
V gene: TRBV20-1

CDR3 protein: CASSLDYNEQYF
CDR3 DNA: TGCGCCAGCAGCTTGGACTACAACGAGCAGTACTTC
clone size: few
J gene: TRBJ2-7
D gene: NA
V gene: TRBV5-1

CDR3 protein: CASSFSSSSEQFF
CDR3 DNA: TGTGCCAGCAGTTTCAGCTCCTCCAGTGAGCAGTTCTTC
clone size: NA
J gene: TRBJ2-1
D gene: NA
V gene: TRBV27

CDR3 protein: CASSGTSGSPDTQYF
CDR3 DNA: TGTGCCAGCAGCGGGACTAGCGGGAGCCCAGATACGCAGTATTTT
clone size: many
J gene: TRBJ2-3
D gene: TRBD2
V gene: TRBV7-2

CDR3 protein: CASLTEAFF
CDR3 DNA: TGTGCCAGCCTGACAGAAGCTTTCTTT
clone size: NA
J gene: TRBJ1-1
D gene: NA
V gene: TRBV6-1

CDR3 protein: CASSFAGDGEAFF
CDR3 DNA: TGTGCCAGCAGCTTCGCAGGGGATGGTGAAGCTTTCTTT
clone size: many
J gene: TRBJ1-1
D gene: NA
V gene: TRBV7-8

CDR3 protein: CASSPDSNEQFF
CDR3 DNA: TGTGCCAGCAGCCCTGACAGTAATGAGCAGTTCTTC
clone size: few
J gene: TRBJ2-1
D gene: NA
V gene: TRBV7-9

CDR3 protein: CSATEGTGELFF
CDR3 DNA: TGCAGTGCCACCGAAGGGACCGGGGAGCTGTTTTTT
clone size: NA
J gene: TRBJ2-2
D gene: NA
V gene: TRBV20-1

CDR3 protein: CASSLDGLTGGFPANEQFF
CDR3 DNA: TGCGCCAGCAGCTTGGACGGCCTAACGGGAGGGTTCCCAGCTAATGAGCAGTTCTTC
clone size: NA
J gene: TRBJ2-1
D gene: TRBD2
V gene: TRBV5-1

CDR3 protein: CASSLRPAQETQYF
CDR3 DNA: TGTGCCAGCAGCCTCCGCCCGGCCCAGGAGACCCAGTACTTC
clone size: few
J gene: TRBJ2-5
D gene: NA
V gene: TRBV7-2

CDR3 protein: CASSIQGGLRNEQFF
CDR3 DNA: TGTGCCAGCAGCATTCAGGGAGGGTTGCGCAATGAGCAGTTCTTC
clone size: many
J gene: TRBJ2-1
D gene: TRBD2
V gene: TRBV28

CDR3 protein: CASRRTGERNEKLFF
CDR3 DNA: TGTGCCAGCAGACGGACAGGGGAGCGGAATGAAAAACTGTTTTTT
clone size: many
J gene: TRBJ1-4
D gene: TRBD1
V gene: TRBV5-6

CDR3 protein: CASSALGSGYTEAYF
CDR3 DNA: TGTGCCAGCAGCGCCCTAGGGAGTGGGTACACTGAAGCTTACTTT
clone size: NA
J gene: TRBJ1-1
D gene: NA
V gene: TRBV9

CDR3 protein: CASSQDGALAVGTDTQYF
CDR3 DNA: TGTGCCAGCAGCCAAGACGGAGCATTAGCTGTGGGTACAGATACGCAGTATTTT
clone size: NA
J gene: TRBJ2-3
D gene: NA
V gene: TRBV3-1

CDR3 protein: CASSELLPGTGKNIQYF
CDR3 DNA: TGTGCCAGCAGCGAATTATTGCCAGGGACAGGCAAAAACATTCAGTACTTC
clone size: many
J gene: TRBJ2-4
D gene: TRBD1
V gene: TRBV16

CDR3 protein: CASSLTHSYEQYF
CDR3 DNA: TGTGCCAGCAGCCTAACACACTCCTACGAGCAGTACTTC
clone size: few
J gene: TRBJ2-7
D gene: NA
V gene: TRBV11-1

CDR3 protein: CASSSGLAGGGETQYF
CDR3 DNA: TGTGCCAGCAGTTCCGGACTAGCGGGAGGGGGGGAGACCCAGTACTTC
clone size: NA
J gene: TRBJ2-5
D gene: TRBD2
V gene: TRBV6-5

CDR3 protein: CASSYGLGASYEQYF
CDR3 DNA: TGTGCCAGCAGTTACGGTCTAGGAGCATCCTACGAGCAGTACTTC
clone size: NA
J gene: TRBJ2-7
D gene: NA
V gene: TRBV6-5

CDR3 protein: CASSLLTSGSNEQFF
CDR3 DNA: TGTGCCAGCAGTCTCCTGACTAGCGGGAGCAATGAGCAGTTCTTC
clone size: NA
J gene: TRBJ2-1
D gene: TRBD2
V gene: TRBV28

CDR3 protein: CATSRDYQRQSYEQYF
CDR3 DNA: TGTGCCACCAGCAGAGATTACCAGCGGCAATCCTACGAGCAGTACTTC
clone size: NA
J gene: TRBJ2-7
D gene: NA
V gene: TRBV15

CDR3 protein: CASSLEAGLNQPQHF
CDR3 DNA: TGTGCCAGCAGCTTAGAGGCCGGTCTCAATCAGCCCCAGCATTTT
clone size: NA
J gene: TRBJ1-5
D gene: NA
V gene: TRBV7-6

CDR3 protein: CASSELGLPGDEQYF
CDR3 DNA: TGTGCCAGCAGCGAACTCGGGCTTCCGGGGGACGAGCAGTACTTC
clone size: NA
J gene: TRBJ2-7
D gene: NA
V gene: TRBV6-1

CDR3 protein: CATSQAAGQGSYEQYF
CDR3 DNA: TGTGCCACCAGCCAGGCCGCGGGACAGGGGTCCTACGAGCAGTACTTC
clone size: NA
J gene: TRBJ2-7
D gene: TRBD1
V gene: TRBV15

CDR3 protein: CASSLTDSYEQYF
CDR3 DNA: TGTGCCAGCAGTTTAACGGACTCCTACGAGCAGTACTTC
clone size: many
J gene: TRBJ2-7
D gene: NA
V gene: TRBV27